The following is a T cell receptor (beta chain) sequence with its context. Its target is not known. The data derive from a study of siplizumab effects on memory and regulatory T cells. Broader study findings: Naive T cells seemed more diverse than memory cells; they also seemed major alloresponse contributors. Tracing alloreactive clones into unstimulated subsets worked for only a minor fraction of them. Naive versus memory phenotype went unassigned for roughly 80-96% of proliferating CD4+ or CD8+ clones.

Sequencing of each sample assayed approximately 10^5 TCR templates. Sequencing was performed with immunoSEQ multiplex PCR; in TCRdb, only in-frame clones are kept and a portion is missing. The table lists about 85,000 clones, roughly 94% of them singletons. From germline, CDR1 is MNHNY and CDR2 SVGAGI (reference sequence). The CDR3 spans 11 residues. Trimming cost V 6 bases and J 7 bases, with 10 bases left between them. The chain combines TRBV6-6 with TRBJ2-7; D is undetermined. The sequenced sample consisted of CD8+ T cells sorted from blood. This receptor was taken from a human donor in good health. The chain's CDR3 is CASSPGREQYF. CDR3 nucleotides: TGTGCCAGCAGCCCCGGAAGGGAGCAGTACTTC.